The clone carrying this TCR beta chain was observed a handful of times. V lost 1 base, J lost 2 bases, and 20 bases lay in between. Germline-derived CDR1 and CDR2 are LNHNV and YYDKDF (reference sequence). The CDR3 totals 18 residues. TCRdb re-called the reads with MiXCR, one entry per CDR3 protein. The repertoire consists of approximately 97,000 distinct CDR3 sequences, with roughly 31% occurring once and the leading ten covering 2% to 2.5%. The data originate from a study of type 1 regulatory T cells. About the research overall: An in vitro protocol generated T-allo10, a Tr1-enriched, alloantigen-specific CD4 T cell product.

The J gene is TRBJ2-5, the V gene TRBV15, with D perhaps assigned TRBD1 or TRBD2 (5 bases each). The TCR originated in a human donor in good health. The material sequenced was CD4+ T cells, either the whole sample or a sorted fraction (not recorded which). CDR3 in amino acids: CATSRGFRRRGPQETQYF. The CDR3 DNA sequence: TGTGCCACCAGCAGAGGTTTTCGGAGACGGGGACCGCAAGAGACCCAGTACTTC.